This T cell receptor beta chain was retrieved from a study of Ad26.COV2.S vaccination and SARS-CoV-2 variants. Here immunoSEQ multiplex PCR was the method, and the copy in TCRdb shows in-frame clones only, minus some. Seen here are about 350,000 clones, around 83% observed once, and the top ten hold 2.5% to 3.5%. The CDR3 covers 11 residues. CDR1 and CDR2 (germline): SNHLY, FYNNEI. Treatment reported: around 19 received Ad26.COV2.S at low or high dose, single or two shots; about 5 received placebo; per-sample allocation not given. Following the first vaccine or placebo injection, samples were taken on day 63. This clone showed up just once. Germline is not matched at one junction end, which may reflect a read error.

This TCR came from a person aged 18-60 years who received the Ad26.COV2.S COVID-19 vaccine or a placebo. The rearrangement uses TRBV2 and TRBJ2-3; D remains unclear. The sequences come from peripheral blood, collected in a trial of Ad26.COV2.S vaccine versus placebo. Written as DNA, the CDR3 is TGTACCAGCAGTGCCCTCGATACGCAGTATTTT. It codes for CTSSALDTQYF.